The 18 T cell receptor beta chains below come from one sample, sequenced in a study of blood T cell repertoires in COVID-19. Repertoires were generated with immunoSEQ multiplex PCR, while TCRdb's copy carries only in-frame clones and drops some. The sample consists of roughly 100,000 clones, approximately 81% of them appearing once. The material sequenced was peripheral blood. The receptors were gathered from a human donor in a cohort sampled during active COVID-19.

The chain links TRBV9 to TRBJ2-1; no clear D gene. Germline CDR1 is SGDLS and CDR2 is YYNGEE. Between the trimmed V and J ends, which lost 3 bases and 7 bases, there was a span of 14 bases. This CDR3 has 14 residues. The CDR3 sequence: CASSGSVSLNEQFF. The CDR3 DNA reads as TGTGCCAGCAGCGGGAGTGTCAGTTTGAATGAGCAGTTCTTC.

This clone was detected once. The chain is built from TRBV12-3 or TRBV12-4 and TRBJ2-3, with 10 nucleotides matching TRBD1. V lost 6 bases to trimming and J lost 3 bases; unmatched junction nucleotides: 0. The CDR3 is 13 amino acids. The CDR3 DNA follows: TGTGCCAGCAGGGGACAGGGGACAGATACGCAGTATTTT. Protein product: CASRGQGTDTQYF.

The genes are TRBV7-9 and TRBJ2-1, with D tentatively TRBD2 (6 bases). This CDR3 spans 13 amino acids. The germline V gene has CDR1 SEHNR and CDR2 FQNEAQ (reference sequence). V was pared by 5 bases and J by 6 bases, with 11 bases between. DNA of the CDR3: TGTGCCAGCAGCCTCGGGACTCTCAATGAGCAGTTCTTC. This translates into CASSLGTLNEQFF.

V gene TRBV6-5 combines with J gene TRBJ2-4, with 9 bases that match TRBD2. CDR1 MNHEY and CDR2 SVGAGI come from the germline V gene. The CDR3 has 14 amino acids. V shed 5 bases, J shed 7 bases, and the junction held 6 bases outside the gene matches. The CDR3: CASSPSGIRNIQYF. The CDR3 DNA sequence: TGTGCCAGCAGTCCTAGCGGGATAAGGAACATTCAGTACTTC.

The chain carries TRBV3-1 (or the pseudogene TRBV3-2) and TRBJ1-1; no clear D gene. From germline, CDR1 is LGHDT and CDR2 YNNKEL (reference sequence). The CDR3 runs to 12 residues. The V gene lost 4 bases and the J gene lost 8 bases, with 11 bases spanning the gap. The CDR3 spells CASSLSLGEAFF. In nucleotides, the CDR3 is TGTGCCAGCAGCCTGAGCCTCGGGGAAGCTTTCTTT.

This chain uses TRBV28 with TRBJ1-1; TRBD1 is a possible D gene (6 bases). The V end was cut by 1 base, the J end by 2 bases, with 11 bases between. Germline values: CDR1 MDHEN, CDR2 SYDVKM. This CDR3 has 15 residues. The chain's CDR3 is CASSLSLQGNTEAFF. As DNA, the CDR3 is TGTGCCAGCAGTTTATCTTTACAGGGTAACACTGAAGCTTTCTTT.

The chain links TRBV2 to TRBJ2-3; D is unresolved. Germline lookup yields CDR1 SNHLY and CDR2 FYNNEI. The ends were cut back, 6 bases at V and 2 bases at J, with 6 bases in the middle. The CDR3 covers 12 residues. Here the CDR3 reads CASSPTTDTQYF. The CDR3 nucleotides are TGTGCCAGCAGCCCTACCACAGATACGCAGTATTTT.

The chain is built from TRBV10-3 and TRBJ2-3, with 9 bases aligning to TRBD1. The CDR3 spans 14 residues. The J segment lost 1 base and the V segment lost 10 bases, leaving 6 bases of the junction unmatched. CDR1 and CDR2 (germline): ENHRY, SYGVKD. CDR3 in amino acids: CASNRDRGTDTQYF. The CDR3 DNA reads TGTGCCAGCAACCGGGACAGGGGCACAGATACGCAGTATTTT.

Only one count was recorded for this clone. This sequence joins TRBV24-1 and TRBJ2-2; 8 nucleotides agree with TRBD1. Germline V CDR1 and CDR2: KGHDR, SFDVKD. CDR3 size: 16 residues. V was clipped by 9 bases and J by 7 bases; unmatched bases: 15. DNA of the CDR3: TGTGCCACCGGGACTGACAGGGGAGGCAGGGGCGGGGAGCTGTTTTTT. It translates to CATGTDRGGRGGELFF.

The sample holds a few counts of this clone. The genes are TRBV7-2 and TRBJ2-1; 9 nucleotides align to TRBD2. The CDR3 is made up of 13 amino acids. From germline, CDR1 is SGHTA and CDR2 FQGNSA. V lost 3 bases and J lost 8; bases outside the gene matches: 2. The CDR3 protein is CASSFLAGYEQFF. For the CDR3, the DNA is TGTGCCAGCAGCTTTCTAGCGGGATATGAGCAGTTCTTC.

This clone was seen more than once but under ten times. The chain carries TRBV29-1 and TRBJ1-1, with D possibly being TRBD1 (5 bases). The CDR3 loop spans 13 amino acids. With 5 bases removed from V and 2 bases from J, the gap between germline ends came to 12 bases. Germline loops: CDR1 SQVTM, CDR2 ANQGSEA. The CDR3 reads CSVRQTTNTEAFF. The CDR3 DNA reads as TGCAGCGTTAGACAGACGACTAACACTGAAGCTTTCTTT.

The CDR3 protein is CASSSPGQGSVLYGYTF. DNA for the CDR3: TGTGCCAGCAGCTCGCCGGGACAGGGAAGTGTCCTCTATGGCTACACCTTC. The chain joins TRBV5-4 to TRBJ1-2, with TRBD1 identical over 9 bases. CDR1 and CDR2 from the germline V gene are SGHNT and YYREEE (reference sequence). Germline trimming cut 3 bases from V and 4 bases from J; bases unmatched to any gene: 13. This CDR3 spans 17 amino acids.

The chain is built from TRBV7-2 and TRBJ2-3; D is perhaps TRBD2 (6 bases). CDR1 SGHTA and CDR2 FQGNSA come from the germline V gene. With 3 bases removed from V and 7 bases from J, the gap between germline ends came to 14 bases. The CDR3 totals 14 residues. CDR3 coding DNA: TGTGCCAGCAGCTTGGGGGACTCATATAATACGCAGTATTTT. Translated, it gives CASSLGDSYNTQYF.

This rearrangement joins TRBV4-3 to TRBJ1-5, with TRBD1 identical over 7 bases. Germline values: CDR1 LGHNA, CDR2 YSLEER. This CDR3 has 14 amino acids. V shed 4 bases, J shed 6 bases, and the junction held 6 bases outside the gene matches. Written as DNA, the CDR3 is TGCGCCAGCAGCCTTAGACAGGGAGGTCAGCCCCAGCATTTT. Translation gives CASSLRQGGQPQHF.

The sample holds a few counts of this clone. This sequence joins TRBV2 and TRBJ2-2; weak D call: TRBD1 (6 bases). Germline CDR1 and CDR2: SNHLY and FYNNEI. The CDR3 covers 16 residues. V was pared by 6 bases and J by 5 bases, with 19 bases between. In nucleotides, the CDR3 is TGTGCCAGCAGGCTAACAGGGAGCCCGGGGACCGGGGAGCTGTTTTTT. Translated: CASRLTGSPGTGELFF.

The rearrangement links TRBV19 to TRBJ1-5; D perhaps matches TRBD1 (5 bases). This CDR3 region has 15 residues. Germline CDR1 reads LNHDA; CDR2 reads SQIVND (reference sequence). V was trimmed by 1 base and J by 0 bases, leaving 7 bases between them. CDR3 amino acids: CASSIVGLSNQPQHF. As DNA, the CDR3 is TGTGCCAGTAGTATAGTGGGACTTAGCAATCAGCCCCAGCATTTT.

This clone has a single count. The chain employs TRBV1 and TRBJ2-7; the listed D gene, TRBD2, was not tested against the DNA. TRBV1 is noted as a pseudogene. The CDR3 has 16 amino acids. The CDR3 region has the DNA TGCACCAGCAGCCATGGGACTAGCGGGAGGTTTTACGAGCAGTACTTC. The encoded protein is CTSSHGTSGRFYEQYF.

The chain combines TRBV9 with TRBJ2-1; maybe TRBD2 (6 bases). The V end was cut by 1 base, the J end by 0 bases, with 8 bases between. This CDR3 is built from 15 residues. Germline V lookup: CDR1 SGDLS, CDR2 YYNGEE. CDR3 sequence (DNA): TGTGCCAGCAGCGTATCGGGGGTCTCCTACAATGAGCAGTTCTTC. This sequence encodes CASSVSGVSYNEQFF. The variable domain in full, completed from reference TRBV9 and TRBJ2-1, reads DSGVTQTPKHLITATGQRVTLRCSPRSGDLSVYWYQQSLDQGLQFLIQYYNGEERAKGNILERFSAQQFPDLHSELNLSSLELGDSALYFCASSVSGVSYNEQFFGPGTRLTVL.